The 10 T cell receptor beta chains presented below share a single source sample, sequenced in a study of OX40 agonist ivuxolimab in advanced cancers. TCRdb keeps only in-frame clones here, not all; method: immunoSEQ multiplex PCR. The repertoire holds about 76,000 clones, with about 89% as singletons. Source: CD4+ or CD8+ T cells sorted from blood, taken in a trial of the OX40 agonist ivuxolimab. These receptors were obtained from an adult with an advanced solid tumor such as melanoma, head and neck, liver or kidney cancer.

This clone has a single count. The CDR3 here is CASNPGRTYEQYF. For the CDR3, the DNA is TGTGCCAGCAATCCGGGCCGCACCTACGAGCAGTACTTC. The V gene is TRBV2, the J gene TRBJ2-7; D is ambiguous. Trimming took 7 bases from V and 2 from J, leaving 12 bases between them. CDR3 length: 13 amino acids. CDR1 and CDR2 (germline): SNHLY, FYNNEI.

Here the CDR3 DNA reads TGTGCCAGCAGCTTCGGGGGCAGGGACTCCTATAATTCACCCCTCCACTTT. Translated, it gives CASSFGGRDSYNSPLHF. This chain connects TRBV7-9 to TRBJ1-6, with D possibly matching TRBD1 (6 bases). Germline V gene sequence: CDR1 SEHNR, CDR2 FQNEAQ (reference sequence). This CDR3 has 17 amino acids. With 3 bases removed from V and 0 bases from J, the gap between germline ends came to 12 bases.

The chain employs TRBV2 and TRBJ2-1; D possibly uses TRBD1 or TRBD2 (5 bases each). Germline loops: CDR1 SNHLY, CDR2 FYNNEI. CDR3 length: 13 amino acids. Trimming left V 5 bases short and J 8 bases short, with 13 bases between. This CDR3 reads CASSFQGADEQFF. Here the CDR3 DNA reads TGTGCCAGCAGTTTTCAGGGAGCCGATGAGCAGTTCTTC.

For the CDR3, the DNA is TGTGCCAGCAGCCCCTTGACTAGCGTTGTAGATACGCAGTATTTT. It codes for CASSPLTSVVDTQYF. The rearrangement links TRBV9 to TRBJ2-3; 8 bases align to TRBD2. Germline CDR1 reads SGDLS; CDR2 reads YYNGEE. The CDR3 contains 15 residues. With 4 bases clipped from V and 5 bases from J, the junction kept 9 bases outside the gene matches.

This clone was seen just once. The chain couples TRBV5-6 to TRBJ2-3; 7 bases are a match to TRBD1. The CDR3 covers 16 residues. The germline V gene has CDR1 SGHDT and CDR2 YYEEEE. With V trimmed by 3 bases and J by 3 bases, 10 bases remained unmatched. In DNA form, the CDR3 reads TGTGCCAGCAGCTCCCTACCGGGACAGAAAACAGATACGCAGTATTTT. Amino acid sequence: CASSSLPGQKTDTQYF.

The V gene is TRBV7-9, the J gene TRBJ2-1, with D perhaps TRBD2 (5 bases). V was trimmed by 1 base and J by 7 bases, leaving 14 bases between them. Germline V gives CDR1 SEHNR, CDR2 FQNEAQ (reference sequence). CDR3 length: 15 amino acids. The CDR3 DNA reads TGTGCCAGCAGCTTAGAACAGCGGAGCTGGAATGAGCAGTTCTTC. This translates into CASSLEQRSWNEQFF. Based on the CDR3 plus reference TRBV7-9 and TRBJ2-1, the full variable domain is DTGVSQNPRHKITKRGQNVTFRCDPISEHNRLYWYRQTLGQGPEFLTYFQNEAQLEKSRLLSDRFSAERPKGSFSTLEIQRTEQGDSAMYLCASSLEQRSWNEQFFGPGTRLTVL.

The chain carries TRBV7-9 and TRBJ2-2, with TRBD1 matching over 12 bases. Germline V CDR1 and CDR2: SEHNR, FQNEAQ (reference sequence). V shed 6 bases, J shed 7 bases, and the junction held 6 bases outside the gene matches. This CDR3 is 15 amino acids long. The CDR3 spells CASRRDRGHFGELFF. CDR3 bases: TGTGCCAGCAGAAGGGACAGGGGGCATTTCGGGGAGCTGTTTTTT.

The genes are TRBV5-1 and TRBJ2-5, with TRBD1 identical over 10 bases. V lost 3 bases and J lost 2; bases outside the gene matches: 4. Germline V CDR1 and CDR2: SGHRS, YFSETQ. The CDR3 length is 15 residues. CDR3 sequence: CASSSRTGGQETQYF. The CDR3 DNA reads as TGCGCCAGCAGCTCGAGGACAGGGGGACAAGAGACCCAGTACTTC.

The DNA of the CDR3 is TGTGCCAGCAGTTTATTGGGGACGCCCTACGAGCAGTACTTC. Its protein product is CASSLLGTPYEQYF. The rearrangement uses TRBV28 and TRBJ2-7; D could derive from TRBD1 or TRBD2 (5 bases each). CDR1 and CDR2 (germline): MDHEN, SYDVKM. This CDR3 spans 14 amino acids. Deletions cut 1 base from V and 2 bases from J, with 9 bases between.

This rearrangement joins TRBV27 to TRBJ2-5; unclear D gene. This CDR3 comprises 14 residues. Looked up from germline, CDR1 is MNHEY and CDR2 is SMNVEV (reference sequence). V gave up 1 base and J gave up 5 bases, with 11 bases separating them. CDR3 coding DNA: TGTGCCAGCAGTTTATACCCCACCTTGGAGACCCAGTACTTC. It yields the protein CASSLYPTLETQYF.